This is a list of T cell receptor beta chains from one sample in a study of cytomegalovirus exposure and HLA in healthy donors. The table came from immunoSEQ multiplex PCR; TCRdb's copy has only in-frame clones and leaves some out. The table lists around 140,000 clones, 87% of them singletons. The sample was PBMCs. The receptors were gathered from a man between 18 and 35 years old in good health and CMV-seropositive. Each CDR3 is given with its conserved first and last residue. A D gene is named only where the DNA matches it firmly. Size values are once, few and many counts, or a class for expanded clones, and some rows have none.

length,J,V,size,D,DNA,CDR3
13,TRBJ2-3,TRBV6-1,.,.,TGTGCCAGCAGAGGGGTTGGCACAGATACGCAGTATTTT,CASRGVGTDTQYF
14,TRBJ2-5,TRBV5-1,.,.,TGCGCCAGCAGCTTGGCCGTGGCAGGAGAGACCCAGTACTTC,CASSLAVAGETQYF
14,TRBJ1-4,TRBV6-5,.,TRBD1,TGTGCCAGCTCTCGGGACAGCCTTAATGAAAAACTGTTTTTT,CASSRDSLNEKLFF
17,TRBJ1-3,TRBV4-1,.,.,TGCGCCAGCAGCCAAGAAGTTTGGGCAGCAGTCGGAAACACCATATATTTT,CASSQEVWAAVGNTIYF
13,TRBJ2-2,TRBV5-4,.,.,TGTGCCAGCAGCTTGGCGAGTTCCGGGGAGCTGTTTTTT,CASSLASSGELFF
16,TRBJ2-7,TRBV19,.,.,TGTGCCAGTAGTATTGGGGCAGGCGAAAAGATCTACGAGCAGTACTTC,CASSIGAGEKIYEQYF
13,TRBJ2-3,TRBV27,.,.,TGTGCCAGCAGTTTATTGGAGACAGATACGCAGTATTTT,CASSLLETDTQYF
16,TRBJ1-5,TRBV28,.,.,TGTGCCAGCAGTTTTAGAAGGAGGAGCGAGAGACAGCCCCAGCATTTT,CASSFRRRSERQPQHF
15,TRBJ1-6,TRBV28,.,TRBD1,TGTGCCAGCAGTTCGGGACAGGGGGACGGATCACCCCTCCACTTT,CASSSGQGDGSPLHF
11,TRBJ1-2,TRBV6-6,.,.,TGTGCCAGCAGTCCGCGGGGTGGCTACACCTTC,CASSPRGGYTF
11,TRBJ2-7,TRBV2,.,TRBD1,TGTGCCAGCAGGGATACAGGGGGGCAGTACTTC,CASRDTGGQYF
14,TRBJ2-7,TRBV27,once,TRBD2,TGTGCCAGCAGTCGTAGCGGGAGCCTTTACGAGCAGTACTTC,CASSRSGSLYEQYF
14,TRBJ2-2,TRBV6-4,many,.,TGTGCCAGCAGTGATTCAGCGAACACCGGGGAGCTGTTTTTT,CASSDSANTGELFF
13,TRBJ2-3,TRBV19,.,TRBD1,TGTGCCAGTAGCCACAGGGGGACAGATACGCAGTATTTT,CASSHRGTDTQYF
15,TRBJ2-1,TRBV9,.,.,TGTGCCAGCAGCCCCCGGGGTAGGGGAGGCAATGAGCAGTTCTTC,CASSPRGRGGNEQFF
15,TRBJ2-7,TRBV10-2,.,TRBD1,TGCGCCAGCAGTTCCGGGACAGGGGTTATTGACGAGCAGTACTTC,CASSSGTGVIDEQYF
14,TRBJ2-7,TRBV4-1,.,.,TGCGCCAGCAGTAAACAGGGCCTTAGCTACGAGCAGTACTTC,CASSKQGLSYEQYF
14,TRBJ2-7,TRBV19,once,TRBD1,TGTGCCAGTAGTCCATGGACAGGGGGTAGCGAGCAGTACTTC,CASSPWTGGSEQYF
15,TRBJ2-1,TRBV2,.,TRBD2,TGTGCCAGCAGGAAGCGGGAGGGCCTAGGCAATGAGCAGTTCTTC,CASRKREGLGNEQFF
14,TRBJ2-7,TRBV25-1,.,TRBD2,TGTGCCAGCAGTAGGGTAGCGGGGTCCTACGAGCAGTACTTC,CASSRVAGSYEQYF
14,TRBJ2-7,TRBV11-2,.,.,TGTGCCAGCAGCCCATTGGGGCCCAGCAACGAGCAGTACTTC,CASSPLGPSNEQYF
16,TRBJ1-3,TRBV5-6,.,.,TGTGCCAGCAGCTTGGCCCCGGGGATGACTGGAAACACCATATATTTT,CASSLAPGMTGNTIYF
13,TRBJ2-5,TRBV30,.,.,TGTGCCTGGAACTCGGGGGGCGTAGAGACCCAGTACTTC,CAWNSGGVETQYF
16,TRBJ2-2,TRBV18,.,TRBD1,TGTGCCAGCTCACCTCGGACAGGGCAGGACACCGGGGAGCTGTTTTTT,CASSPRTGQDTGELFF
13,TRBJ1-4,TRBV2,.,TRBD1,TGTGCCGGACTTCGGGACAGGGGGCAAAAACTGTTTTTT,CAGLRDRGQKLFF
13,TRBJ1-1,TRBV11-2,.,TRBD1,TGTGCCAGCAAAACAGGGGGCCGCACTGAAGCTTTCTTT,CASKTGGRTEAFF
15,TRBJ2-6,TRBV6-4,.,TRBD2,TGTGCCAGCAGTCGGGGGGGCTCTGGGGCCAACGTCCTGACTTTC,CASSRGGSGANVLTF
17,TRBJ2-4,TRBV19,.,.,TGTGCCAGTAGTATAAGTGAGGGAACGCTAGCCAAAAACATTCAGTACTTC,CASSISEGTLAKNIQYF
15,TRBJ2-7,TRBV6-5,.,.,TGTGCCAGCAGTTACTGGGGGGGCAGTACCTACGAGCAGTACTTC,CASSYWGGSTYEQYF
16,TRBJ2-7,TRBV5-1,.,TRBD1,TGCGCCAGCAGCTGGGGGACAGGGGGCCACTCCTACGAGCAGTACTTC,CASSWGTGGHSYEQYF
14,TRBJ1-3,TRBV2,.,.,TGTGCCAGCTTATCAGGGCTGGCTGGAAACACCATATATTTT,CASLSGLAGNTIYF
14,TRBJ1-1,TRBV7-3,.,.,TGTGCCAGCAGCCCTGGTTTTGAGGGCAGTGAAGCTTTCTTT,CASSPGFEGSEAFF
14,TRBJ2-7,TRBV19,.,.,TGTGCCAGTAGCCTGGGACTTCGGGGGAACGAGCAGTACTTC,CASSLGLRGNEQYF
14,TRBJ1-4,TRBV5-4,.,.,TGTGCCAGCAGCTCCGGGACATTGGGGAAAAAACTGTTTTTT,CASSSGTLGKKLFF
16,TRBJ1-6,TRBV25-1,.,.,TGTGCCAGCAGTGAATCTGTGGGCGGACTTAATTCACCCCTCCACTTT,CASSESVGGLNSPLHF
13,TRBJ1-5,TRBV29-1,.,.,TGCAGCGTTGCTTCAGGGGGCAATCAGCCCCAGCATTTT,CSVASGGNQPQHF
14,TRBJ1-1,TRBV4-1,.,.,TGCGCCAGCAGCCAAGATTGGGCGAACACTGAAGCTTTCTTT,CASSQDWANTEAFF
15,TRBJ2-3,TRBV7-2,.,.,TGTGCCAGCAGCTTACTCGCGGAGATCACAGATACGCAGTATTTT,CASSLLAEITDTQYF
17,TRBJ1-3,TRBV6-1,.,.,TGTGCCAGCAGTGAAGTTTGGGGGGGTGGTTCTGGAAACACCATATATTTT,CASSEVWGGGSGNTIYF
16,TRBJ2-3,TRBV5-1,.,TRBD1,TGCGCCAGCAGCAGGGGACAGGGACCGAGCACAGATACGCAGTATTTT,CASSRGQGPSTDTQYF
12,TRBJ1-5,TRBV30,.,TRBD1,TGTGCCTGGGACAGGGATCGGCAGCCCCAGCATTTT,CAWDRDRQPQHF
12,TRBJ2-7,TRBV6-5,.,.,TGTGCCAGCAGTTCCGCAGGCTACGAGCAGTACTTC,CASSSAGYEQYF
14,TRBJ1-5,TRBV15,.,.,TGTGCCACCAGCAGAGATCGGGGGGATCAGCCCCAGCATTTT,CATSRDRGDQPQHF
15,TRBJ2-5,TRBV28,.,TRBD2,TGTGCCAGCAGTTTGGCCCTAGCGGACCAAGAGACCCAGTACTTC,CASSLALADQETQYF
14,TRBJ1-4,TRBV7-6,.,TRBD1,TGTGCCAGCAGCCGAGGGGGCCCTAATGAAAAACTGTTTTTT,CASSRGGPNEKLFF
13,TRBJ2-1,TRBV6-5,.,TRBD2,TGTGCCAGCTTCGCTAGCGGGATGAATGAGCAGTTCTTC,CASFASGMNEQFF
15,TRBJ2-4,TRBV5-1,once,TRBD2,TGCGCCAGTTCCGGGACTAGCGGGAGGGGGAACATTCAGTACTTC,CASSGTSGRGNIQYF
14,TRBJ2-7,TRBV4-1,.,.,TGCGCCAGCAGCCAAGCTCAGCGGGCCTACGAGCAGTACTTC,CASSQAQRAYEQYF
14,TRBJ2-7,TRBV28,.,.,TGTGCCAGCAGTTCCTTCGCGGGGCTATACGAGCAGTACTTC,CASSSFAGLYEQYF
21,TRBJ2-2,TRBV28,.,TRBD2,TGTGCCAGCAGTTCCCCTCTAGCGGGGGCTCTACGCGGAGCGCCAATCGGGGAGCTGTTTTTT,CASSSPLAGALRGAPIGELFF
15,TRBJ1-4,TRBV15,once,TRBD1,TGTGCCACCAGCGGATGGACAGGGGTTAATGAAAAACTGTTTTTT,CATSGWTGVNEKLFF
12,TRBJ1-4,TRBV6-5,.,.,TGTGCCAGCAAGGGGGATGATGAAAAACTGTTTTTT,CASKGDDEKLFF
14,TRBJ1-3,TRBV7-2,.,TRBD1,TGTGCCAGCAGGACAGGGTTGGGCGGAAACACCATATATTTT,CASRTGLGGNTIYF
15,TRBJ2-7,TRBV5-1,.,TRBD1,TGCGCCAGCAGCTCGACAGGGTCGGGTGTGAACGAGCAGTACTTC,CASSSTGSGVNEQYF
15,TRBJ2-5,TRBV6-5,.,.,TGTGCCAGCATTAGAACGCGGGGAAACCAAGAGACCCAGTACTTC,CASIRTRGNQETQYF
15,TRBJ1-1,TRBV5-4,.,TRBD1,TGTGCCAGCAGCTCATTCGACAGGGGGAAGACTGAAGCTTTCTTT,CASSSFDRGKTEAFF
14,TRBJ2-7,TRBV7-6,.,TRBD1,TGTGCCAGCAGCTTTCGGACAGGGGCCTACGAGCAGTACTTC,CASSFRTGAYEQYF
14,TRBJ1-2,TRBV7-2,.,TRBD1,TGTGCCAGCAGCTTAGCGCTCCGGGACAGGGGCTACACCTTC,CASSLALRDRGYTF
16,TRBJ1-2,TRBV9,.,TRBD1,TGTGCCAGCAGCGATCGGACAGGGGGCCCTAACTATGGCTACACCTTC,CASSDRTGGPNYGYTF
13,TRBJ1-5,TRBV5-1,.,.,TGCGCCAGCAGCTTGGATCCGAATCAGCCCCAGCATTTT,CASSLDPNQPQHF